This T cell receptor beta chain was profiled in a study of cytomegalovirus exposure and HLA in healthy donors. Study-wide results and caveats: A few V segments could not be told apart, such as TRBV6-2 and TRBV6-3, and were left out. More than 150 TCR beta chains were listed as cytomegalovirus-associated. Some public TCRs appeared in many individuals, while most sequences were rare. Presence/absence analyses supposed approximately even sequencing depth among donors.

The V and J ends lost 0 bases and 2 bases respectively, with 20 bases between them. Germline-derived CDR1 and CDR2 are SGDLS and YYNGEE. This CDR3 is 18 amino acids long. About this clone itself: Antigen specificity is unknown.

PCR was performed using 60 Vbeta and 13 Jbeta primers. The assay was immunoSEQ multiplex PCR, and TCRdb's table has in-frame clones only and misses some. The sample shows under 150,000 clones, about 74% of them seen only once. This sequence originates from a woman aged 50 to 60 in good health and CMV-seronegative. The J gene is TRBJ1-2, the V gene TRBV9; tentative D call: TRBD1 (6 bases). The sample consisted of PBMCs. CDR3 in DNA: TGTGCCAGCAGCGTAGCCGTTGGGGGCCAAAGCGTGAACTATGGCTACACCTTC. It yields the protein CASSVAVGGQSVNYGYTF.